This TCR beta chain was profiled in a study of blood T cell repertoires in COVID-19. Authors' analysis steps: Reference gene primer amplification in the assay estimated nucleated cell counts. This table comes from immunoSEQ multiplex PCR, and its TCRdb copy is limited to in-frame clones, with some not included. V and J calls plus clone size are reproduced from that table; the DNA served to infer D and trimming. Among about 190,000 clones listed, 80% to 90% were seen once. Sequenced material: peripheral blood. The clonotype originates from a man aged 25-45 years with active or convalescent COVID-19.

CDR3 nucleotide sequence: TGCGCCAGCAGCTTGTCCAGGGGAATCGATGAGCAGTTCTTC. Translation: CASSLSRGIDEQFF. The chain couples TRBV5-1 to TRBJ2-1, with D possibly matching TRBD1 (6 bases). CDR3 length: 14 residues. Trimming pared 1 base from V and 8 bases from J, leaving 13 bases between. Looked up from germline, CDR1 is SGHRS and CDR2 is YFSETQ.